This T cell receptor (beta chain) stems from a study of PD-1 blockade in mismatch repair-deficient tumors. Regarding the study as a whole: Rapid post-treatment expansion, then contraction, generally preceding radiologic response, marked tumor-resident clones.

The assay was immunoSEQ multiplex PCR, and TCRdb's table has in-frame clones only and misses some. The data show nearly 25,000 clones, about 83% seen once. All patients were mismatch repair deficient, assessed by either PCR or immunohistochemistry. TCR sequencing covered a few patients who responded to pembrolizumab. Remarks on this clone: Its antigen is currently unknown.

Germline-derived CDR1 and CDR2 are MDHEN and SYDVKM. Deletions cut 2 bases from V and 3 bases from J, with 22 bases between. There are 19 residues in the CDR3. This specimen was peripheral blood, taken 12 weeks after starting pembrolizumab. The rearrangement links TRBV28 to TRBJ2-2; no clear D gene. This clonotype was obtained from an adult with mismatch repair-deficient cancer. CDR3 loop: CASSLGPRAPTTYTGELFF. As DNA, the CDR3 is TGTGCCAGCAGTTTAGGCCCCCGGGCCCCAACCACCTACACCGGGGAGCTGTTTTTT. The variable domain in full, completed from reference TRBV28 and TRBJ2-2, reads DVKVTQSSRYLVKRTGEKVFLECVQDMDHENMFWYRQDPGLGLRLIYFSYDVKMKEKGDIPEGYSVSREKKERFSLILESASTNQTSMYLCASSLGPRAPTTYTGELFFGEGSRLTVL.